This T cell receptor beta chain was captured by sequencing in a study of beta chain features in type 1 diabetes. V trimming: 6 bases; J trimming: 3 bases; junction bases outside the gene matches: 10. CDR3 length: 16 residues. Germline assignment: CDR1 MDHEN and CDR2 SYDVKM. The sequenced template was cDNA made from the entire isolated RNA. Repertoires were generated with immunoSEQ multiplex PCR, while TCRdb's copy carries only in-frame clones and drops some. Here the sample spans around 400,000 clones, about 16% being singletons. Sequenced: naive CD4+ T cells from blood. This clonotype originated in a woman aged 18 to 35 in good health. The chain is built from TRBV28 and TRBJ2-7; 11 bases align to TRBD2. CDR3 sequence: CASSLQLAGVIYEQYF. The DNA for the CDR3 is TGTGCCAGCAGCCTTCAACTAGCGGGAGTAATCTACGAGCAGTACTTC.